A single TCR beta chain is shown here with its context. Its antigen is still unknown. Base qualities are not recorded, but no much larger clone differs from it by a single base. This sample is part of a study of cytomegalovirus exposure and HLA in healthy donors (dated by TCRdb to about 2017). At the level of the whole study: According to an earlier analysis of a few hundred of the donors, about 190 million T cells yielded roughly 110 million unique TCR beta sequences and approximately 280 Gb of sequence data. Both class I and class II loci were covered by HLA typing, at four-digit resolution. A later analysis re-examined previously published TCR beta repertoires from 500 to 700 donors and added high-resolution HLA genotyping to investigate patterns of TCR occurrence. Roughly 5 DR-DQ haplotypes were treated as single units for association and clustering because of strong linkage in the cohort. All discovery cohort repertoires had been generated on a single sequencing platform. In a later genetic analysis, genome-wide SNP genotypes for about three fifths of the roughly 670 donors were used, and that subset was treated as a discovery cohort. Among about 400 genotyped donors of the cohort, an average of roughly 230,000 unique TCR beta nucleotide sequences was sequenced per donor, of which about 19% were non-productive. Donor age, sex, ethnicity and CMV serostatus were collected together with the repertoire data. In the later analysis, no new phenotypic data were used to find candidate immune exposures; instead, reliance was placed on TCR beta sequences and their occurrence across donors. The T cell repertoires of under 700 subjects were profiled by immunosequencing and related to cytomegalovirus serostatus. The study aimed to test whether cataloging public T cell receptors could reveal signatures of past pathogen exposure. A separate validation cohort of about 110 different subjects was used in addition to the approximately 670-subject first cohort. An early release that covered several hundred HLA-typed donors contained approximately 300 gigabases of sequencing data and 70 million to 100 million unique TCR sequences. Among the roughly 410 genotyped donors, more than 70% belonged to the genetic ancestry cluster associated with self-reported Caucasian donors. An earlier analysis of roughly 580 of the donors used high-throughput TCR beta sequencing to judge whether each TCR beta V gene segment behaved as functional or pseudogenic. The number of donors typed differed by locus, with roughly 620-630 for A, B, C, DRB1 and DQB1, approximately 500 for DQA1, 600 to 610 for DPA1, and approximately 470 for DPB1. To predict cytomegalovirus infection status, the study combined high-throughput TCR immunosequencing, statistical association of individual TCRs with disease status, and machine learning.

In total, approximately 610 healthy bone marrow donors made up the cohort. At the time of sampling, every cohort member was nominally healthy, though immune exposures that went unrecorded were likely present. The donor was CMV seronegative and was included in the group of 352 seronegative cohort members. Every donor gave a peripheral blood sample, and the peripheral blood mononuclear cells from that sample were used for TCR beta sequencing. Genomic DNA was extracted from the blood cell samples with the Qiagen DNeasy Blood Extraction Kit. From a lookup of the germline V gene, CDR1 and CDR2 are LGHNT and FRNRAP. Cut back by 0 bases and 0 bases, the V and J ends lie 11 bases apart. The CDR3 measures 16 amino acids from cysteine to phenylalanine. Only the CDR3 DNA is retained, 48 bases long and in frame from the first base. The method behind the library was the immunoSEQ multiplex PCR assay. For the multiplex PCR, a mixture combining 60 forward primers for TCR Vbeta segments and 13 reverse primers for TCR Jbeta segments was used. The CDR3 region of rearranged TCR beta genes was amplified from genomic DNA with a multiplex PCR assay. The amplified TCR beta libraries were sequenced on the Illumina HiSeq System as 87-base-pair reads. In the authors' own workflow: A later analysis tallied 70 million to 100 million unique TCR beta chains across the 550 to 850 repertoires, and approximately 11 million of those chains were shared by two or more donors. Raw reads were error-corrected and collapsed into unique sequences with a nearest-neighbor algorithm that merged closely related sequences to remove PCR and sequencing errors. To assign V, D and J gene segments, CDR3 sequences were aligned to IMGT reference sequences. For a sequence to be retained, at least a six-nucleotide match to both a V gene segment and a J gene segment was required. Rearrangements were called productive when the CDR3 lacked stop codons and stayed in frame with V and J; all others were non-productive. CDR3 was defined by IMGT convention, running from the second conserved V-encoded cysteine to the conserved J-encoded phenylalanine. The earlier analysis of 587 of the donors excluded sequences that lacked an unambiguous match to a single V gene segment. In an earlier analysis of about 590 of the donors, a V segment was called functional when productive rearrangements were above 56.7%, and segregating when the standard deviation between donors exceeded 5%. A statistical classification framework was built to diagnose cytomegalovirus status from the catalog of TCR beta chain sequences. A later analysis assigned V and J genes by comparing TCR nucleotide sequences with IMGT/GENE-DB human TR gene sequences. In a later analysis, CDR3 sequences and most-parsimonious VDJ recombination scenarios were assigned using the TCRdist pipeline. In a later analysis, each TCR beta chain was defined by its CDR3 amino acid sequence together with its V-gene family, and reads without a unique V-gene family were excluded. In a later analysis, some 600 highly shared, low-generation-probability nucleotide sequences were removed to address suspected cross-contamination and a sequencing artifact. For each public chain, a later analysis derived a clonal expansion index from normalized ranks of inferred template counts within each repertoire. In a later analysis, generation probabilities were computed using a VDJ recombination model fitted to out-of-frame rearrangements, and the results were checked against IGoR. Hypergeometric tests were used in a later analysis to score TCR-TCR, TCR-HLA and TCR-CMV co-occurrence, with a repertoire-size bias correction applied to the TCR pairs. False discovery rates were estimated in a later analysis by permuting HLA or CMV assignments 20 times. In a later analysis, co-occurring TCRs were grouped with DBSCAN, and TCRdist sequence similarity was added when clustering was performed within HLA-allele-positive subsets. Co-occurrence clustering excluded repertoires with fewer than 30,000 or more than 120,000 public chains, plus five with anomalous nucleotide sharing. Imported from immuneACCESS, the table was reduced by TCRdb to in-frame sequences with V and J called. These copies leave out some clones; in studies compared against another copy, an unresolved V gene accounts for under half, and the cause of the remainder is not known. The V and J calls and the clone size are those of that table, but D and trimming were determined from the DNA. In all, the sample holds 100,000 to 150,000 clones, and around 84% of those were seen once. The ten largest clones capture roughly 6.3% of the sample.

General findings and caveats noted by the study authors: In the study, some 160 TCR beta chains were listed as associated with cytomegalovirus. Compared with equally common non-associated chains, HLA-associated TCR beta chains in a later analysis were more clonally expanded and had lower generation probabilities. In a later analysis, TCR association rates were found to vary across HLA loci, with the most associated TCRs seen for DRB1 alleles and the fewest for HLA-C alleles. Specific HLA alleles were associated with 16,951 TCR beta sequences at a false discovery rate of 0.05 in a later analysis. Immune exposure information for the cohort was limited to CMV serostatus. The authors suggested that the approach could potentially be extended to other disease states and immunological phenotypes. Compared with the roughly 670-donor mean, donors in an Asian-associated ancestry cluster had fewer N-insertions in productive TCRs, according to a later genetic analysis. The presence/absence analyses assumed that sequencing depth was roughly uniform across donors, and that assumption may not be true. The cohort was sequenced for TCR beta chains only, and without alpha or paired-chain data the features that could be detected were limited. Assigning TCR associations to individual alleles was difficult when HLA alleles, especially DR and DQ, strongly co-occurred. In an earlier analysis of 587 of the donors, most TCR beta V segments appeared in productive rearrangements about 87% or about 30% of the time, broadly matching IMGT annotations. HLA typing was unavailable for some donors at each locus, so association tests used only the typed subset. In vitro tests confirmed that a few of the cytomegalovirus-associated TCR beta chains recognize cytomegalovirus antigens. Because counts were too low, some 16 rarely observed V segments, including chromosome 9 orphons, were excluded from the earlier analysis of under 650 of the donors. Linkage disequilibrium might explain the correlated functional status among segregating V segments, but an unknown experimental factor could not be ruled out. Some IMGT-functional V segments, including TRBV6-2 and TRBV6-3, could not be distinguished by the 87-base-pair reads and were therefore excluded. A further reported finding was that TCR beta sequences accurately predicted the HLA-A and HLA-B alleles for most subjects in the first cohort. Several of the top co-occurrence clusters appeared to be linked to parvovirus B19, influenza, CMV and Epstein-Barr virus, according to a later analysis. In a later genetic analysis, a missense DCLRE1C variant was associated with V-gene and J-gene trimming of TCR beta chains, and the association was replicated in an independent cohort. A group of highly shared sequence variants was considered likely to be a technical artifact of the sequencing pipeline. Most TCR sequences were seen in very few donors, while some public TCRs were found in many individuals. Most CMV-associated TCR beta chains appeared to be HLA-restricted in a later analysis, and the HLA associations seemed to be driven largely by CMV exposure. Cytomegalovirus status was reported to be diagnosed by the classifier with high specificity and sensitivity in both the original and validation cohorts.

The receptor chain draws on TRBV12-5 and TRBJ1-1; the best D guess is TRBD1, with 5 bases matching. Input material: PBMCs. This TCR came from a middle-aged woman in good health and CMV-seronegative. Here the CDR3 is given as CASGLVTGPMNTEAFF. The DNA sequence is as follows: TGTGCTAGTGGTTTGGTAACAGGTCCCATGAACACTGAAGCTTTCTTT.